This TCR beta chain appears in the sequencing data of a study of cytomegalovirus exposure and HLA in healthy donors. Study information: The 110 million or so unique TCR beta sequences, from about 190 million T cells, were found by an earlier analysis.

The trim removed 4 bases at V and 6 bases at J, leaving 8 bases unmatched. The CDR3 loop spans 14 amino acids. Germline values: CDR1 MDHEN, CDR2 SYDVKM. 13 Jbeta primers and 60 Vbeta primers were used for the PCR. Measured with immunoSEQ multiplex PCR; TCRdb has only the in-frame clones, and not every one. The table lists around 130,000 clones, roughly 78% of them singletons, with 1% in the top ten. The V gene is TRBV28, the J gene TRBJ1-2, with 7 bases aligning to TRBD1. The source of this sequence is a man aged 35 to 55 in good health and CMV-seronegative. Sequenced material: PBMCs. The DNA for the CDR3 is TGTGCCAGCAGTTCCCTGGACAGGTACCATGGCTACACCTTC. This sequence encodes CASSSLDRYHGYTF.